The TCR beta chain described here comes from a study of blood T cell repertoires in COVID-19. The wider study: T cells, B-cell-depleted T cells, or PBMCs supplied cDNA or gDNA.

Authors' methods: From reference gene primer amplification, estimates of nucleated cell counts were derived. Assay: immunoSEQ multiplex PCR; the TCRdb copy retains only in-frame clones and omits some. D and trimming were read from the DNA, whereas the V and J calls and clone size are those reported in that table. Of roughly 47,000 clones listed, 80% to 90% are singletons. CDR3 length: 15 amino acids. Unmatched junction bases numbered 4, after V lost 0 bases and J lost 3 bases. CDR1 SGDLS and CDR2 YYNGEE come from the germline V gene. Sequenced: peripheral blood. The chain has TRBV9 and TRBJ2-7; TRBD2 matches at 9 bases. The source is a woman aged 80 or older with COVID-19, enrolled during active disease. The CDR3 DNA sequence: TGTGCCAGCAGCGTAGGGGCTAGCGGGATCTACGAGCAGTACTTC. Encoded protein: CASSVGASGIYEQYF.